The rows below give T cell receptor beta chains drawn from one sample of a study of CD8 T cells in ankylosing spondylitis. TCRdb reprocessed the 5' RACE reads with MiXCR, giving one entry per CDR3 protein. The sample has some 350,000 distinct CDR3 sequences, roughly 14% seen once. Sequenced material: blood, either unsorted or a sorted T cell fraction (not recorded which). Source of these receptors: a male donor with ankylosing spondylitis or in good health (not recorded which). Each CDR3 is given with its conserved first and last residue. D genes are given only for firm matches. A row's size may be missing; if present it is once, few, many or a size class.

TRBJ1-1,NA,TRBV5-1,few,CASSLGATRNTEAFF,TGCGCCAGCAGCTTGGGGGCGACGAGGAACACTGAAGCTTTCTTT
TRBJ1-2,TRBD1,TRBV27,few,CASSRGEGADGYTF,TGTGCCAGCAGCCGAGGGGAGGGGGCAGATGGCTACACCTTC
TRBJ1-1,TRBD1,TRBV2,NA,CASTTDRANTEAFF,TGTGCCAGCACCACGGACAGGGCGAACACTGAAGCTTTCTTT
TRBJ1-2,TRBD1,TRBV6-5,many,CASSYSGTGEGYTF,TGTGCCAGCAGTTACTCCGGGACAGGGGAAGGCTACACCTTC
TRBJ2-3,NA,TRBV29-1,NA,CSVVRGGSTDTQYF,TGCAGCGTCGTCCGGGGTGGGAGCACAGATACGCAGTATTTT
TRBJ2-7,TRBD2,TRBV7-2,NA,CASSYDAGGRSYEQYF,TGTGCCAGCAGCTACGATGCGGGGGGGCGGTCCTACGAGCAGTACTTC
TRBJ1-2,TRBD1,TRBV29-1,few,CSVENRGRYGYTF,TGCAGCGTTGAAAACAGGGGGAGGTATGGCTACACCTTC
TRBJ2-1,NA,TRBV6-2/TRBV6-3,NA,CASSYASSSYNEQFF,TGTGCCAGCAGTTACGCCTCCTCCTCCTACAATGAGCAGTTCTTC
TRBJ2-7,NA,TRBV20-1,NA,CSAREFRQGGGEQYF,TGCAGTGCTAGAGAATTCCGGCAGGGGGGGGGAGAGCAGTACTTC
TRBJ2-2,NA,TRBV29-1,many,CSVTPRGNTGELFF,TGCAGCGTGACTCCTCGGGGGAACACCGGGGAGCTGTTTTTT
TRBJ2-7,NA,TRBV20-1,once,CSARSPLDRSYEQYF,TGCAGTGCTAGATCCCCTCTCGACAGGAGCTACGAGCAGTACTTC
TRBJ1-1,NA,TRBV5-4,few,CASSLDAVNTEAFF,TGTGCCAGCAGCTTGGATGCAGTGAACACTGAAGCTTTCTTT
TRBJ2-7,NA,TRBV5-1,NA,CASSILDGSYEQYF,TGCGCCAGCAGCATACTGGACGGGTCCTACGAGCAGTACTTC
TRBJ2-1,NA,TRBV2,NA,CASSAGTPYNEQFF,TGTGCCAGCAGTGCCGGGACTCCATACAATGAGCAGTTCTTC
TRBJ2-3,NA,TRBV20-1,NA,CSARDHRTFTDTQYF,TGCAGTGCTAGAGACCATCGGACCTTCACAGATACGCAGTATTTT
TRBJ2-3,TRBD2,TRBV7-9,NA,CASSRPSGSGTDTQYF,TGTGCCAGCAGCCGTCCTAGCGGGTCGGGCACAGATACGCAGTATTTT
TRBJ2-5,NA,TRBV20-1,few,CSASGRVQETQYF,TGCAGTGCTAGCGGGAGAGTCCAAGAGACCCAGTACTTC
TRBJ1-4,TRBD1,TRBV6-5,few,CASSTDRGMKEKLFF,TGTGCCAGCAGTACCGACAGGGGGATGAAAGAAAAACTGTTTTTT
TRBJ2-1,TRBD2,TRBV20-1,NA,CSSFLAGGQGEQFF,TGCAGTTCATTCTTAGCGGGGGGGCAGGGGGAGCAGTTCTTC
TRBJ2-1,NA,TRBV19,NA,CASSIGLSRNEQFF,TGTGCCAGTAGTATAGGGTTATCACGGAATGAGCAGTTCTTC
TRBJ1-1,NA,TRBV7-9,NA,CASSLALPNTEAFF,TGTGCCAGCAGCTTAGCCTTGCCGAACACTGAAGCTTTCTTT
TRBJ1-1,NA,TRBV6-2/TRBV6-3,NA,CASRPNMNTEAFF,TGTGCCAGCAGGCCTAACATGAACACTGAAGCTTTCTTT